This T cell receptor beta chain was found in a study of blood T cell repertoires in COVID-19. The assay was immunoSEQ multiplex PCR, and TCRdb's table has in-frame clones only and misses some. The sample shows roughly 200,000 clones, around 84% of them seen only once. This CDR3 region has 17 residues. This TCR derives from a human donor in a cohort sampled during active COVID-19. The chain couples TRBV21-1 to TRBJ2-2; the table's TRBD2 call for D was not verified on the DNA. TRBV21-1 corresponds to a pseudogene. The sample comprised peripheral blood. The CDR3 DNA sequence: TGTGCCAGCAGCAAAAAGAGGAGCTTTCCGAACACCGGGGAGCTGTTTTTT. It specifies CASSKKRSFPNTGELFF.